This TCR beta chain was sequenced for a study of blood T cells in healthy people across ages (dated by TCRdb to about 2015). For context, the study as a whole: Template switching captured roughly one uniquely barcoded TCR beta cDNA molecule per two T cells in model experiments. The study measured age-related changes in TCR beta repertoire diversity using deep sequencing normalized with unique cDNA molecular identifiers. Donors were grouped into four age groups: young (average roughly 15 years), middle-aged (less than 40), aged (around 62) and long-lived (about 82). Donors of different ages were randomly distributed across sequencing lanes to avoid experimental bias. Two additional independent replicas of 1 million unique cDNA reads from the same blood draw were analyzed for two donors (one aged 18 to 29 and one aged 80 or older).

Regarding this clonotype: The target of this receptor is not known. No base quality information exists; no much larger clone differs at one position.

The paper's findings and limits, for the study overall: Since profiling was done on bulk unsorted PBMCs, naive and antigen-experienced compartments could not be conclusively compared. Observed TCR beta diversity per million T cells fell roughly linearly with age, and a significant reduction was already apparent by age roughly 40. The percentage of naive T cells measured by flow cytometry correlated strongly with observed TCR beta diversity. Estimates of total diversity based on one million sequenced T cells were regarded as lower bounds and as underestimates. Because the CMV infection status of the donors was unknown, age-related changes in expanded clonotypes may potentially have been confounded. The long-lived group showed more naive CD4+ T cells, fewer expanded clones and increased TCR diversity than the aged group, suggesting age selection.

V is shortened by 1 base, J by 4 bases, and the region joining them spans 12 bases. The CDR3, cysteine through phenylalanine, is 14 amino acids long. Only the CDR3 region is kept as DNA, spanning 42 bases read in frame from base 1. The germline V gene encodes CDR1 SGHKS and CDR2 YYEKEE (reference sequence). The donors were roughly 40 Caucasian individuals from Russia, aged roughly 6 to 100 years, who were systemically healthy. Around 10 milliliters of peripheral blood were collected from each donor into EDTA-treated Vacutainer tubes. Ficoll-Paque density-gradient centrifugation was used to isolate PBMCs, with at least 6.5 million per sample. Total RNA was extracted from PBMCs with Trizol reagent, with at least 5 micrograms obtained per sample. Naive CD45RAhigh/CD27high T cell percentages were measured by flow cytometry on a PBMC aliquot from every donor. The library was produced with 5' RACE. A second PCR of about 6 to 11 cycles was performed with a sample-barcoded 5' primer and a J-beta primer mix. A template-switch 5' adaptor carrying 12 random nucleotides introduced a unique molecular identifier onto each TCR beta cDNA molecule. Each sample yielded at least 3 million CDR3-containing paired-end reads. The Mint cDNA synthesis kit, primed by a TRBC-specific oligonucleotide, was used to synthesize first-strand cDNA from all RNA. After uracil-DNA glycosylase treatment, a first 18-cycle PCR used universal primers M1SS and BC2_uni_R on all cDNA. In the paper's pipeline: Each sample was normalized by randomly selecting 1 million high-quality reads, each carrying a distinct molecular identifier. Instead of being binned into consensus sequences, reads with shared molecular identifiers were discarded. MiTCR, run with a Q25 quality threshold and the strictest error-elimination algorithm, handled CDR3 identification, clonotype clustering and error correction. Lower-bound total TCR beta diversity was estimated with a nonparametric unseen species model using Euler transformation. The raw public data were reprocessed by TCRdb itself: fastp quality trimming at Q25, MiXCR clonotype calling, in-frame beta chains only. Rows merge per CDR3 protein into single entries with the most common DNA and genes. TCRdb, not the original authors, processed these V and J calls. In this sample the table shows roughly 1.9 million distinct CDR3 sequences, around 42% of which occur a single time. In total, the top ten clones hold 20% to 25% of the sample.

The sequence was obtained from a human donor in good health. The chain is made from TRBV5-5 and TRBJ2-7, with an unclear D gene assignment. The sequencing sample was made of blood. Here the CDR3 is given as CASSLLLWGYEQYF. The DNA sequence is TGTGCCAGCAGCTTGCTTCTTTGGGGTTACGAGCAGTACTTC.